Below are 5 T cell receptor beta chains sequenced from a single sample in a study of PD-L1 blockade in urothelial cancer. This table comes from immunoSEQ multiplex PCR, and its TCRdb copy is limited to in-frame clones, with some not included. The table shows 100,000 to 150,000 clones, with roughly 83% occurring only once. This sample's time point: peripheral blood 6 weeks after treatment start. The sequenced sample was PBMCs, obtained around atezolizumab (anti-PD-L1) treatment. The receptors were gathered from a man aged 50-59 years with urothelial cancer.

The rearrangement links TRBV28 to TRBJ2-2; D is undetermined. Trimming took 7 bases from V and 3 from J, leaving 6 bases between them. Germline V gene data show CDR1 as MDHEN and CDR2 as SYDVKM. The CDR3 is 12 amino acids. The CDR3 sequence is CASKLYTGELFF. The CDR3, as DNA: TGTGCCAGCAAACTATACACCGGGGAGCTGTTTTTT.

This clone was seen a handful of times. This chain connects TRBV7-9 to TRBJ1-5; D not certain. This CDR3 has 12 amino acids. Deletions cut 3 bases from V and 5 bases from J, with 5 bases between. Germline loops: CDR1 SEHNR, CDR2 FQNEAQ (reference sequence). Here the CDR3 DNA reads TGTGCCAGCAGCTTTATCGATCAGCCCCAGCATTTT. Its translation: CASSFIDQPQHF.

The chain recombines TRBV19 with TRBJ1-4; D gene ambiguous. V lost 6 bases and J 7 bases, leaving 12 bases between the germline ends. Per germline, CDR1 LNHDA and CDR2 SQIVND (reference sequence). This CDR3 region has 13 residues. The CDR3 protein is CASRPTSTEKLFF. The CDR3, as DNA: TGTGCCAGTAGACCTACGAGTACTGAAAAACTGTTTTTT. Drawing the rest from reference TRBV19 and TRBJ1-4, the complete variable domain is DGGITQSPKYLFRKEGQNVTLSCEQNLNHDAMYWYRQDPGQGLRLIYYSQIVNDFQKGDIAEGYSVSREKKESFPLTVTSAQKNPTAFYLCASRPTSTEKLFFGSGTQLSVL.

This CDR3 is CASSTGQGPIYEQYF. DNA of the CDR3: TGCGCCAGCAGCACAGGACAGGGGCCTATCTACGAGCAGTACTTC. This rearrangement joins TRBV5-1 to TRBJ2-7, with 9 nucleotides matching TRBD1. Looked up from germline, CDR1 is SGHRS and CDR2 is YFSETQ. J was trimmed by 3 bases and V by 4 bases; bases with no gene match: 8. This CDR3 region has 15 residues.

This chain joins TRBV5-6 and TRBJ2-7; a possible D gene is TRBD2 (5 bases). This CDR3 region has 15 residues. Germline V gene lookup returns CDR1 SGHDT and CDR2 YYEEEE. V was trimmed by 5 bases and J by 0 bases, leaving 15 bases between them. The CDR3: CASRTGLKSSYEQYF. In DNA form, the CDR3 reads TGTGCCAGCAGGACCGGACTGAAGAGCTCCTACGAGCAGTACTTC.